A selection of T cell receptor beta chains follows, all from one sample in a study of T cell responses to AZD1222 COVID-19 vaccine. Method: immunoSEQ multiplex PCR; TCRdb's copy keeps in-frame clones and lacks some. Of roughly 140,000 clones listed, more than 90% are singletons. This specimen was peripheral blood, taken 28 days after the second AZD1222 dose. Receptor source: an adult who received the AZD1222 COVID-19 vaccine. Each CDR3 is given with its conserved first and last residue. A D gene is named only where the DNA matches it firmly. Not every row has a clone size; where given, it reads once, few, many or a size class.

size,J,D,V,DNA,CDR3
NA,TRBJ1-4,TRBD1,TRBV27,TGTGCCAGCAGTACGACAGGGAATAATGAAAAACTGTTTTTT,CASSTTGNNEKLFF
NA,TRBJ1-6,NA,TRBV19,TGTGCCAGTAGTCCCCGGGGCCGGGATAATTCACCCCTCCACTTT,CASSPRGRDNSPLHF
NA,TRBJ1-5,NA,TRBV21-1,TGTGCCAGCAGCCAAGCACCCCGGGGGCAAGGCGGCAATCAGCCCCAGCATTTT,CASSQAPRGQGGNQPQHF
NA,TRBJ2-7,NA,TRBV19,TGTGCCAGTAGTGTAGGGGGGTCCTTCTACGAGCAGTACTTC,CASSVGGSFYEQYF
NA,TRBJ2-1,TRBD2,TRBV2,TGTGCCAGCAGAGCATATCTAGCGGGGATCGTCGATGAGCAGTTCTTC,CASRAYLAGIVDEQFF
NA,TRBJ2-7,NA,TRBV10-3,TGTGCCATCGGGGACCACGAGCAGTACTTC,CAIGDHEQYF
NA,TRBJ1-5,NA,TRBV7-9,TGTGCCAGCAGCTTAGACGTCCCGCCCCAGCATTTT,CASSLDVPPQHF
NA,TRBJ2-7,TRBD2,TRBV28,TGTGCCAGTGATCTGGGGGGGAGGGCCCACTACGAGCAGTACTTC,CASDLGGRAHYEQYF
NA,TRBJ2-7,TRBD2,TRBV10-3,TGTGCCGTAAGCAGACTAGCGGGCCCCTACGAGCAGTACTTC,CAVSRLAGPYEQYF
NA,TRBJ1-2,NA,TRBV6-5,TGTGCCAGCGGTCCGGGACCGCAGCACTATGGCTACACCTTC,CASGPGPQHYGYTF
NA,TRBJ1-2,NA,TRBV5-6,TGTGCCAGCAGCTTCCCACGGGGACCCTATGGCTACACCTTC,CASSFPRGPYGYTF
NA,TRBJ1-2,NA,TRBV14,TGTGCCAGCAGCCAAGAAAGGGGACTATATGGCTACACCTTC,CASSQERGLYGYTF
once,TRBJ2-7,NA,TRBV5-1,TGCGCCAGCAGCTTGGTTATAGCGGAGGCTGGAGAGCAGTACTTC,CASSLVIAEAGEQYF
NA,TRBJ2-1,TRBD1,TRBV27,TGTGCCAGCAGTTTGGCAGGGGGAAGCTACAATGAGCAGTTCTTC,CASSLAGGSYNEQFF
NA,TRBJ1-4,NA,TRBV2,TGTGCCAGGTCAATTACCACTTTAGTTGGGGAGAATGAAAAACTGTTTTTT,CARSITTLVGENEKLFF
NA,TRBJ2-7,NA,TRBV18,TGTGCCAGCTCACCAGGCGGCAGCCCCTACGAGCAGTACTTC,CASSPGGSPYEQYF
NA,TRBJ1-3,NA,TRBV28,TGTGCCAGCAGTAAGAGGGACACCTCTGGAAACACCATATATTTT,CASSKRDTSGNTIYF
NA,TRBJ1-1,NA,TRBV10-3,TGTGCCATCAGTGGCGGCATTTGGAACACTGAAGCTTTCTTT,CAISGGIWNTEAFF
NA,TRBJ1-2,NA,TRBV6-5,TGTGCCAGCAGCCCCCGGGAGCGAGAAGGCTACACCTTC,CASSPREREGYTF
NA,TRBJ2-1,NA,TRBV27,TGTGCCAGCAGGCGGACTCTGGGCTCCTACAATGAGCAGTTCTTC,CASRRTLGSYNEQFF
NA,TRBJ1-5,NA,TRBV19,TGTGCCAGTAGTATCACGGGGGTGAATCAGCCCCAGCATTTT,CASSITGVNQPQHF
NA,TRBJ1-1,NA,TRBV15,TGTGCCACCAGCCCCCGGATCCAGACGAACACTGAAGCTTTCTTT,CATSPRIQTNTEAFF
NA,TRBJ2-3,NA,TRBV28,TGTGCCAGCAGTTTGCGCGGGCCAGATACGCAGTATTTT,CASSLRGPDTQYF
NA,TRBJ1-2,TRBD1,TRBV10-3,TGTGCCATCAGTGAGTCTCTACCACAGGGGAACTATGGCTACACCTTC,CAISESLPQGNYGYTF
NA,TRBJ2-5,NA,TRBV21-1,TGTGCCAGCAGCACCCGGTGGGGAACAGCTCCCTCACAAGAGACCCAGTACTTC,CASSTRWGTAPSQETQYF
NA,TRBJ1-2,NA,TRBV6-4,TGTGCCAGCAGTGTTAACTGGGGCAGCAATTATGGCTACACCTTC,CASSVNWGSNYGYTF
NA,TRBJ2-7,TRBD2,TRBV9,TGTGCCAGCAGCCCCGGACTAGCGGGAGGAAACAACGAGCAGTACTTC,CASSPGLAGGNNEQYF
NA,TRBJ1-2,TRBD1,TRBV15,TGTGCCACCAGCAGAGATGGGGGACAGGGCGTCTACACCTTC,CATSRDGGQGVYTF
NA,TRBJ1-5,TRBD1,TRBV30,TGTGCCTGGAGTGTATCTTTGGGACAGGGGGTCAATCAGCCCCAGCATTTT,CAWSVSLGQGVNQPQHF
NA,TRBJ2-7,TRBD1,TRBV7-8,TGTGCCAGCAGCTTAGGTCGGGACAGGGGCGTAACCTACGAGCAGTACTTC,CASSLGRDRGVTYEQYF